Given below is one TCR beta chain in context. Its cognate antigen is unknown. This CDR3 region has 11 residues. Germline V gene sequence: CDR1 DFQATT, CDR2 SNEGSKA (reference sequence). V was pared by 6 bases and J by 4 bases, with 9 bases between. This sample was included in a study of beta chain features in type 1 diabetes. Whole-study context: All samples together contributed about 100,000,000 sorted cells for examination.

Regarding the study as a whole: When VDJ junctions were examined, type 1 diabetes patients showed fewer insertions and more deletions. Among all four CD4+ subsets, Type 1 diabetes patients had TCRB CDR3s that were moderately but significantly shorter. A closer apparent resemblance between naive, central memory and Treg TCRB repertoires was seen in patients than in healthy donors.

Every bit of the isolated RNA underwent reverse transcription, so sequencing read expressed TCRB transcripts. The repertoire was sequenced with immunoSEQ multiplex PCR; TCRdb's copy has only in-frame clones and lacks some. The table lists 600,000 to 700,000 clones, around 12% of them singletons. This rearrangement joins TRBV20-1 to TRBJ2-5; D not certain. The TCR was taken from a man aged 25 to 40 with type 1 diabetes. Sequenced: naive CD4+ T cells from blood. CDR3 bases: TGCAGTGCCCAGTTCGGAGAGACCCAGTACTTC. Translating it yields CSAQFGETQYF.